The TCR beta chain under discussion was sequenced for a study of Tregs in tolerant kidney transplant recipients. Generated by immunoSEQ multiplex PCR, the TCRdb table keeps only in-frame clones and is missing some. The data show 100,000 to 120,000 clones, with about 90% seen just once and approximately 0.35% held by the top ten. CDR1 and CDR2 (germline): MNHEY, SMNVEV (reference sequence). The CDR3 is made up of 18 amino acids. After removal of 3 bases from V and 7 bases from J, the junction contained 15 bases not matched to a gene. The sequence derives from a human donor who received a combined kidney and bone marrow transplant. This sequence joins TRBV27 and TRBJ1-6, with 7 bases identical to TRBD1. Sample: CD4+ T cells from blood, taken before the transplant. CDR3 sequence: CASSFRQGLSVGNSPLHF. The CDR3 nucleotides are TGTGCCAGCAGTTTCAGACAGGGTTTGAGTGTGGGGAATTCACCCCTCCACTTT.